This TCR beta chain stems from a study of blood T cell repertoires in COVID-19. Turning to the study itself: Both acute and convalescent COVID-19 samples were obtained from the United States, Italy and Spain. PBMCs, B-cell-depleted T cells, or T cells were the source of the cDNA or gDNA that made up the material.

The CDR3 is made up of 19 amino acids. CDR1 is ENHRY, CDR2 SYGVKD, per germline. In its sample, this clone was seen once. Per the original data handling: Reference gene primer amplification in the assay estimated nucleated cell counts. Generated by immunoSEQ multiplex PCR, the TCRdb table keeps only in-frame clones and is missing some. V and J calls and clone size are given by that table; D and trimming were obtained from the DNA. This sample yields 250,000 to 300,000 clones, of which roughly 77% are seen a single time; about 3.5% belongs to the top ten. The sequenced sample consisted of peripheral blood. The chain is built from TRBV10-3 and TRBJ2-5, with 8 bases aligning to TRBD1. The last part of the DNA fits TRBJ2-7 better; the J call may be wrong. This sequence originates from a woman older than 75 with acute or convalescent COVID-19. The CDR3 DNA follows: TGTGCCATCAGTGAAGGGGGACAGGCCAGCTACAGATTCTCCTACGAGCAGTACTTC. Its protein product is CAISEGGQASYRFSYEQYF.